The source of this T cell receptor (beta chain) is a study of OX40 agonist ivuxolimab in advanced cancers. In the study overall: Head and neck, renal cell, melanoma or hepatocellular carcinoma were the cancers that dose-escalation patients had. Findings of the study overall: Fewer expanded clones were found on average in CD4+ than in CD8+ T cells.

CDR3 length: 21 amino acids. The germline CDR1 and CDR2 sequences are SGDLS and YYNGEE. V shed 2 bases and J 0 bases; nucleotides not matched to a gene: 15. With respect to this clone: Its antigen remains unknown.

TCRdb's copy holds only in-frame clones and misses some; the assay was immunoSEQ multiplex PCR. The sample includes more than 65,000 clones, over 75% of them seen just once. This clonotype was sampled from an adult with an advanced solid tumor such as melanoma, head and neck, liver or kidney cancer. The chain employs TRBV9 and TRBJ2-1; 12 bases agree with TRBD2. Sequencing was performed on CD4+ or CD8+ T cells sorted from blood, taken in a trial of the OX40 agonist ivuxolimab. The chain's CDR3 is CASSVSPRLAGVLSSYNEQFF. DNA for the CDR3: TGTGCCAGCAGCGTCTCACCCAGACTAGCGGGGGTCCTCAGCTCCTACAATGAGCAGTTCTTC.